These 26 T cell receptor beta chains were all obtained from the same sample, sequenced in a study of OX40 agonist ivuxolimab in advanced cancers. TCRdb's copy holds only in-frame clones and misses some; the assay was immunoSEQ multiplex PCR. This table holds 15,000 to 20,000 clones, over 60% found once. Sequences were derived from CD4+ or CD8+ T cells sorted from blood, sampled in a trial of the OX40 agonist ivuxolimab. These receptors were collected from an adult with an advanced solid tumor such as melanoma, head and neck, liver or kidney cancer.

The chain combines TRBV29-1 with TRBJ2-1; possible D gene TRBD2, 5 bases. Germline CDR1 SQVTM, CDR2 ANQGSEA. The CDR3 is 13 residues long. V shed 5 bases and J shed 5 bases, with 13 bases lying between them. CDR3 nucleotide sequence: TGCAGCGTTTCAGTGAGGGCGGACAATGAGCAGTTCTTC. This translates into CSVSVRADNEQFF.

The CDR3 coding sequence is TGTGCCAGCAGTGAACGGGTCAAATCCTATAATTCACCCCTCCACTTT. Protein product: CASSERVKSYNSPLHF. The chain has TRBV6-1 and TRBJ1-6; D is unclear. This CDR3 spans 16 amino acids. Looked up from germline, CDR1 is MNHNS and CDR2 is SASEGT. Between the trimmed V and J ends, which lost 2 bases and 1 base, there was a span of 9 bases.

This chain links TRBV9 with TRBJ2-3, with 9 positions matching TRBD2. Germline CDR1 and CDR2: SGDLS and YYNGEE. V shed 2 bases and J 0 bases; nucleotides not matched to a gene: 4. The length of the CDR3 is 16 residues. Here the CDR3 reads CASSVWTSASTDTQYF. The CDR3 DNA reads TGTGCCAGCAGCGTCTGGACTAGCGCTAGCACAGATACGCAGTATTTT.

The table lists this clone with a few counts. CDR3 region: CASSPRDRGTGGYTF. Here the CDR3 DNA reads TGTGCCAGCAGCCCCCGGGACAGGGGGACAGGCGGCTACACCTTC. The gene calls are TRBV14 and TRBJ1-2, with 11 nucleotides matching TRBD1. With V trimmed by 4 bases and J by 8 bases, 9 bases remained unmatched. This CDR3 comprises 15 residues. CDR1 and CDR2 (germline): SGHDN, FVKESK.

The chain carries TRBV28 and TRBJ2-7, with 11 bases aligning to TRBD2. Germline V gene sequence: CDR1 MDHEN, CDR2 SYDVKM. The CDR3 is made up of 16 amino acids. The ends lost 4 bases at V and 2 bases at J; junction bases unmatched: 7. This chain's CDR3 is CASSSPIAGGPYEQYF. CDR3 nucleotides: TGTGCCAGCAGTTCCCCCATAGCGGGAGGGCCCTACGAGCAGTACTTC.

This chain connects TRBV29-1 to TRBJ1-4; D perhaps matches TRBD1 (6 bases). Deletions cut 2 bases from V and 5 bases from J, with 12 bases between. Germline V lookup: CDR1 SQVTM, CDR2 ANQGSEA. CDR3 size: 14 residues. The CDR3 sequence is CSVEFVGGNEKLFF. The CDR3 DNA is TGCAGCGTTGAATTCGTGGGGGGCAATGAAAAACTGTTTTTT.

This chain uses TRBV5-6 with TRBJ1-5; D call uncertain. Germline CDR1 and CDR2: SGHDT and YYEEEE. V was pared by 2 bases and J by 5 bases, with 11 bases between. This CDR3 has 14 amino acids. CDR3: CASSLTGVYQPQHF. CDR3 nucleotides: TGTGCCAGCAGCTTAACCGGGGTGTATCAGCCCCAGCATTTT.

The gene calls are TRBV7-3 and TRBJ2-3; TRBD2 aligns across 7 bases. V was pared by 4 bases and J by 2 bases, with 3 bases of the junction left unmatched. The CDR3 length is 14 residues. Germline values: CDR1 SGHTA, CDR2 FQGTGA. The CDR3 reads CASSWGGSTDTQYF. The CDR3 nucleotides are TGTGCCAGCAGCTGGGGAGGGTCCACAGATACGCAGTATTTT.

This clone was detected only once. The chain links TRBV5-6 to TRBJ2-7; 13 nucleotides align to TRBD2. From germline, CDR1 is SGHDT and CDR2 YYEEEE. Trimming took 3 bases from V and 7 from J; bases not matched to a gene: 7. This CDR3 contains 15 residues. The CDR3 protein is CASSYRLAGGREQYF. Written as DNA, the CDR3 is TGTGCCAGCAGCTATAGACTAGCGGGGGGAAGGGAGCAGTACTTC.

The CDR3 nucleotides read TGTGCCAGCAGTTACGACAGGGCCACTGAAGCTTTCTTT. As protein: CASSYDRATEAFF. This sequence joins TRBV6-5 and TRBJ1-1; 7 nucleotides agree with TRBD1. The V segment lost 2 bases and the J segment 4 bases; nucleotides outside the gene matches: 1. CDR3 length: 13 amino acids. Germline V gene lookup returns CDR1 MNHEY and CDR2 SVGAGI.

V and J are TRBV7-9 and TRBJ2-1; no reliable D call. CDR1 is SEHNR and CDR2 is FQNEAQ in the germline V gene (reference sequence). The germline V and J ends were trimmed by 5 bases and 8 bases, with 10 bases remaining between them. The CDR3 sequence is 12 residues long. The CDR3 region has the DNA TGTGCCAGCAGCCGGGCAGGCCATGAGCAGTTCTTC. This sequence encodes CASSRAGHEQFF.

This clone was observed a handful of times. The chain combines TRBV6-1 with TRBJ2-1; TRBD1 might be the D (6 bases). Trimming pared 0 bases from V and 9 bases from J, leaving 12 bases between. Germline assignment: CDR1 MNHNS and CDR2 SASEGT. This CDR3 has 14 residues. The CDR3 sequence is CASSEAVFRGEQFF. The CDR3 bases are TGTGCCAGCAGTGAAGCGGTGTTCAGGGGTGAGCAGTTCTTC.

The chain's CDR3 is CASSNNTRRAEAFF. The CDR3 DNA reads as TGTGCCAGCAGTAATAACACGAGACGCGCTGAAGCTTTCTTT. The chain employs TRBV27 and TRBJ1-1; D not resolved. V shed 5 bases and J shed 6 bases, with 16 bases lying between them. The V gene's germline CDR1 is MNHEY and CDR2 SMNVEV (reference sequence). This CDR3 region has 14 residues.

This sequence joins TRBV6-5 and TRBJ1-2, with 8 bases fitting TRBD1. Per germline, CDR1 MNHEY and CDR2 SVGAGI. J lost 8 bases, V lost 9 bases, and 14 bases had no gene match. This CDR3 contains 14 residues. CDR3 residues: CASGGSGRGHGYTF. The CDR3 nucleotides are TGTGCCAGTGGGGGTTCTGGCAGGGGGCACGGCTACACCTTC.

The V call is TRBV27, the J call TRBJ1-2, with D tentatively TRBD1 (5 bases). Trimming took off 0 bases at V and 6 bases at J, with 14 bases between the two ends. Looked up from germline, CDR1 is MNHEY and CDR2 is SMNVEV (reference sequence). This CDR3 has 15 residues. The CDR3, as DNA: TGTGCCAGCAGTTTATCGAAGGGGCAAGGTAATGGCTACACCTTC. Protein product: CASSLSKGQGNGYTF.

This clone counts as medium-sized. Other DNA sequences in the sample encode the same CDR3. The rearrangement uses TRBV5-8 and TRBJ2-7, with 9 bases lining up with TRBD1. This CDR3 is built from 14 residues. V lost 2 bases to trimming and J lost 3 bases; unmatched junction nucleotides: 3. Looked up from germline, CDR1 is SGHTS and CDR2 is YDEGEE. Here the CDR3 reads CASSFGTGLYEQYF. CDR3 nucleotides: TGTGCCAGCAGCTTTGGGACAGGGCTCTACGAGCAGTACTTC.

This chain connects TRBV11-2 to TRBJ2-7; D remains ambiguous. V lost 1 base and J lost 2, with 12 bases in between. CDR1 and CDR2 (germline): SGHAT, FQNNGV. This CDR3 has 15 residues. The CDR3 sequence is CASSLVASPTYEQYF. In DNA, the CDR3 is TGTGCCAGCAGCTTAGTAGCCAGCCCGACCTACGAGCAGTACTTC.

This clone was seen a handful of times. The chain couples TRBV28 to TRBJ1-5; unclear D gene. Trimming took 7 bases from V and 8 from J, leaving 18 bases between them. CDR3 length equals 14 residues. Germline CDR1 MDHEN, CDR2 SYDVKM. The CDR3 bases are TGTGCCAGCAACCCACAGCGCCGGGGAGAGCCCCAGCATTTT. Translation: CASNPQRRGEPQHF.

V is TRBV4-3 and J is TRBJ1-2; no clear D. Trimming removed 4 bases at V and 8 bases at J, with 17 bases between. Germline lookup yields CDR1 LGHNA and CDR2 YSLEER. This CDR3 has 14 residues. CDR3 coding DNA: TGCGCCAGCAGCCGGCAGGACGGAGGAGGAGGCTACACCTTC. Its protein is CASSRQDGGGGYTF.

The rearrangement uses TRBV2 and TRBJ2-3, with 14 bases that match TRBD2. CDR1 and CDR2 (germline): SNHLY, FYNNEI. The J segment lost 2 bases and the V segment lost 0 bases, leaving 7 bases of the junction unmatched. The CDR3 has 19 residues. CDR3 in DNA: TGTGCCAGCAGTGAAGCGCTTTGGACTAGCGGGGGGTCCACAGATACGCAGTATTTT. Its translation: CASSEALWTSGGSTDTQYF.

This clone ranks as medium-sized (0.01 to 0.1%). The V and J genes are TRBV2 and TRBJ2-2, with D uncertain. Per the germline V gene, CDR1 is SNHLY and CDR2 is FYNNEI. The CDR3 length is 12 residues. V lost 4 bases and J 3 bases, leaving 3 bases between the germline ends. The CDR3 loop reads CASSGDTGELFF. CDR3 coding DNA: TGTGCCAGCAGTGGGGACACCGGGGAGCTGTTTTTT.

The chain couples TRBV7-9 to TRBJ1-4; D remains ambiguous. Germline V gene sequence: CDR1 SEHNR, CDR2 FQNEAQ (reference sequence). V lost 5 bases and J 0 bases, leaving 10 bases between the germline ends. This CDR3 is 15 amino acids long. The CDR3 is CASSQRSATNEKLFF. The CDR3 bases are TGTGCCAGCAGCCAAAGGAGTGCAACTAATGAAAAACTGTTTTTT. The whole variable domain, filled in from reference TRBV7-9 and TRBJ1-4, reads DTGVSQNPRHKITKRGQNVTFRCDPISEHNRLYWYRQTLGQGPEFLTYFQNEAQLEKSRLLSDRFSAERPKGSFSTLEIQRTEQGDSAMYLCASSQRSATNEKLFFGSGTQLSVL.

The rearrangement links TRBV5-5 to TRBJ1-4, with 9 positions matching TRBD1. Germline V CDR1 and CDR2: SGHKS, YYEKEE (reference sequence). Trimming cost V 3 bases and J 7 bases; bases outside gene matches: 13. The CDR3 is made up of 17 amino acids. CDR3 coding DNA: TGTGCCAGCAGCTCGGGACAGGGAACCTCTTGGAGTGAAAAACTGTTTTTT. This translates into CASSSGQGTSWSEKLFF.

The V and J genes are TRBV7-2 and TRBJ2-1, with D unresolved. Deletions cut 1 base from V and 9 bases from J, with 7 bases between. The CDR3 has 12 residues. Germline V gives CDR1 SGHTA, CDR2 FQGNSA. In DNA form, the CDR3 reads TGTGCCAGCAGCTTAGTCTGGGCTGAGCAGTTCTTC. This translates into CASSLVWAEQFF.

V is TRBV11-2 and J is TRBJ2-2, with TRBD1 matching 11 bases. The CDR3 loop spans 17 amino acids. Trimming removed 4 bases from V and 6 bases from J; junction bases left unmatched: 10. The germline gives CDR1 SGHAT, CDR2 FQNNGV. The CDR3 DNA follows: TGTGCCAGCAGCTCCTCCTGGGACAGGGGGGGTCCCGGGGAGCTGTTTTTT. Its translation is CASSSSWDRGGPGELFF.

The chain carries TRBV10-3 and TRBJ2-3; D unresolved. The germline V gene encodes CDR1 ENHRY and CDR2 SYGVKD. This CDR3 spans 15 amino acids. Deletions cut 0 bases from V and 2 bases from J, with 9 bases between. The CDR3 loop is CAISESNFHTDTQYF. The CDR3 nucleotides are TGTGCCATCAGTGAGTCAAACTTCCACACAGATACGCAGTATTTT.